Listed below are T cell receptor beta chains from one sample, sequenced in a study of memory CD4+ T cells and cytomegalovirus serostatus. Profiling relied on immunoSEQ multiplex PCR, and the TCRdb table lists in-frame clones only, not all of them. The sample has about 58,000 clones, roughly 84% seen once; the top ten hold 0.5%. Sequencing was performed on memory CD4+ T cells from blood. These TCRs come from an adult in good health and CMV-seronegative. Some clones in this sample may be carry-over from other donors' samples. CDR3s include the opening cysteine and the closing phenylalanine or tryptophan. D genes are given only for firm matches. Size is omitted from some rows. Given values are once, few, many or a class for expanded clones.

v_gene	abundance	j_gene	d_gene	CDR3aa	CDR3nt
TRBV19	NA	TRBJ1-2	NA	CASSPSPGLLGYTF	TGTGCCAGTAGTCCATCTCCGGGTCTATTGGGCTACACCTTC
TRBV7-3	once	TRBJ2-2	NA	CASSLTLAGELFF	TGTGCCAGCAGCTTAACTTTAGCCGGGGAGCTGTTTTTT
TRBV19	few	TRBJ2-1	NA	CASNTHPNEQFF	TGTGCCAGCAACACTCACCCCAATGAGCAGTTCTTC
TRBV2	NA	TRBJ2-2	TRBD1	CASSSQGAGELFF	TGTGCCAGCAGCTCGCAGGGGGCCGGGGAGCTGTTTTTT
TRBV27	NA	TRBJ2-7	TRBD1	CASGPDRAGEQYF	TGTGCCAGCGGACCGGACAGGGCAGGTGAGCAGTACTTC
TRBV7-9	NA	TRBJ2-7	TRBD2	CASSLAGGTFYEQYF	TGTGCCAGCAGCCTAGCGGGAGGGACATTCTACGAGCAGTACTTC
TRBV28	NA	TRBJ2-5	TRBD1	CASSRDRGETQYF	TGTGCCAGCAGTCGGGACAGGGGAGAGACCCAGTACTTC
TRBV7-2	NA	TRBJ1-3	NA	CASSSRVSGNTIYF	TGTGCCAGCAGCTCCAGGGTGTCTGGAAACACCATATATTTT
TRBV30	NA	TRBJ2-6	TRBD1	CAWTRGRGQGSGANVLTF	TGTGCCTGGACCCGGGGACGGGGACAGGGGTCTGGGGCCAACGTCCTGACTTTC
TRBV9	NA	TRBJ1-5	NA	CASSAGVTSNQPQHF	TGTGCCAGCAGCGCAGGGGTAACTAGCAATCAGCCCCAGCATTTT
TRBV11-2	medium-sized	TRBJ1-6	TRBD1	CASSLGTGNSPLHF	TGTGCCAGCAGCTTAGGGACAGGAAATTCACCCCTCCACTTT
TRBV7-2	NA	TRBJ2-1	TRBD1	CASSSGTGNHNEQFF	TGTGCCAGCAGCTCCGGGACAGGGAATCACAATGAGCAGTTCTTC
TRBV28	NA	TRBJ1-5	NA	CGICADSNQPQHF	TGTGGAATTTGCGCGGATAGCAATCAGCCCCAGCATTTT
TRBV28	NA	TRBJ2-1	TRBD2	CASSLPLAGAAEQFF	TGTGCCAGCAGTTTGCCCTTAGCGGGAGCAGCTGAGCAGTTCTTC
TRBV6-1	few	TRBJ1-6	NA	CASSEASRSHSSPLHF	TGTGCCAGCAGTGAAGCGTCCAGGAGTCATAGTTCACCCCTCCACTTT
TRBV6-1	NA	TRBJ2-3	TRBD2	CASSLLAGGPDTQYF	TGTGCCAGCTCTCTACTAGCGGGAGGACCAGATACGCAGTATTTT
TRBV2	NA	TRBJ2-7	NA	CASSPKYEQYF	TGTGCCAGCAGTCCAAAGTACGAGCAGTACTTC
TRBV28	NA	TRBJ2-7	TRBD2	CASSLFTTSGSRYEQYF	TGTGCCAGCAGTTTATTCACGACTAGCGGGAGTCGTTACGAGCAGTACTTC
TRBV6-5	NA	TRBJ2-3	NA	CASTSFLDTQYF	TGTGCCAGCACTAGCTTCCTAGATACGCAGTATTTT
TRBV28	NA	TRBJ2-1	NA	CASNDGIYNEQFF	TGTGCCAGCAATGACGGGATCTACAATGAGCAGTTCTTC
TRBV19	once	TRBJ1-5	NA	CASRSGQAGDQPQHF	TGTGCCAGTAGGTCGGGGCAAGCAGGCGATCAGCCCCAGCATTTT
TRBV19	NA	TRBJ2-7	TRBD2	CASGAGGPYEQYF	TGTGCCAGTGGAGCGGGAGGGCCTTACGAGCAGTACTTC
TRBV30	NA	TRBJ2-7	TRBD2	CAWRVTSGSSYEQYF	TGTGCCTGGAGGGTGACTAGCGGGAGCTCCTACGAGCAGTACTTC
TRBV7-3	NA	TRBJ1-1	NA	CASSPGVGYGAFF	TGTGCCAGCAGCCCGGGGGTAGGGTATGGAGCTTTCTTT
TRBV19	NA	TRBJ1-5	NA	CASSWGTQPQHF	TGTGCCAGTAGCTGGGGCACTCAGCCCCAGCATTTT
TRBV7-6	NA	TRBJ2-7	TRBD2	CASSKGLAETYEQYF	TGTGCCAGCAGCAAGGGACTAGCGGAAACCTACGAGCAGTACTTC
TRBV7-3	few	TRBJ2-3	TRBD2	CASSTTSGSGTDTQYF	TGTGCCAGCAGCACAACTAGCGGGAGTGGCACAGATACGCAGTATTTT
TRBV7-3	few	TRBJ2-1	NA	CASSHSFATYNEQFF	TGTGCCAGCAGCCACAGCTTCGCGACCTACAATGAGCAGTTCTTC
TRBV29-1	NA	TRBJ1-5	NA	CSVADGNQPQHF	TGCAGCGTTGCCGATGGCAATCAGCCCCAGCATTTT
TRBV29-1	NA	TRBJ2-1	NA	CSVERSREQFF	TGCAGCGTTGAGAGATCCCGGGAGCAGTTCTTC
TRBV7-8	NA	TRBJ1-3	NA	CASSPQRGAENTIYF	TGTGCCAGCAGCCCCCAAAGAGGTGCGGAGAACACCATATATTTT
TRBV7-9	NA	TRBJ2-3	TRBD2	CASSQLTSGATDTQYF	TGTGCCAGCAGCCAACTAACTAGCGGGGCCACAGATACGCAGTATTTT
TRBV19	NA	TRBJ1-1	NA	CASKGRGSGEAFF	TGTGCCAGTAAGGGTAGGGGGAGCGGTGAAGCTTTCTTT
TRBV6-5	NA	TRBJ1-1	NA	CASRRTGTNTEAFF	TGTGCCAGCAGACGCACAGGGACCAACACTGAAGCTTTCTTT
TRBV2	NA	TRBJ2-5	TRBD2	CASRAGTTGETQYF	TGTGCCAGCAGAGCCGGGACTACAGGAGAGACCCAGTACTTC
TRBV6-5	few	TRBJ1-2	NA	CASLKPNYGYTF	TGTGCCAGCCTAAAGCCTAACTATGGCTACACCTTC
TRBV30	few	TRBJ1-6	NA	CAWSVRGARSPLHF	TGTGCCTGGAGTGTAAGAGGGGCACGTTCACCCCTCCACTTT
TRBV5-1	NA	TRBJ2-2	TRBD2	CASSLSSSGPRPLNTGELFF	TGCGCCAGCAGCTTGTCGTCTAGCGGGCCTAGGCCGCTGAACACCGGGGAGCTGTTTTTT
TRBV7-3	NA	TRBJ1-1	TRBD1	CASSPTGVGEAFF	TGTGCCAGCAGCCCCACAGGGGTGGGTGAAGCTTTCTTT
TRBV7-2	few	TRBJ2-7	TRBD2	CASRDKTSGRAHEQYF	TGTGCCAGCAGGGACAAAACTAGCGGGAGGGCCCACGAGCAGTACTTC
TRBV6-6	NA	TRBJ2-5	TRBD2	CASTHGRESRETQYF	TGTGCCAGCACCCATGGGCGGGAGAGCCGGGAGACCCAGTACTTC
TRBV7-6	NA	TRBJ2-1	TRBD2	CASSFVAGDAYNEQFF	TGTGCCAGCAGCTTTGTAGCGGGGGACGCCTACAATGAGCAGTTCTTC
TRBV10-2	NA	TRBJ2-7	TRBD2	CASSESGGRAYEQYF	TGCGCCAGCAGTGAGTCCGGCGGGAGGGCCTACGAGCAGTACTTC
TRBV4-2	NA	TRBJ2-7	TRBD1	CASSQPGQGDLFYEQYF	TGTGCCAGCAGCCAGCCGGGACAGGGGGATTTGTTCTACGAGCAGTACTTC
TRBV5-1	NA	TRBJ1-1	NA	CASSFGGRGTEAFF	TGCGCCAGCAGCTTCGGGGGGCGCGGCACTGAAGCTTTCTTT
TRBV5-1	NA	TRBJ2-2	NA	CASSLFPGRNTGELFF	TGCGCCAGCAGCTTGTTTCCCGGAAGGAACACCGGGGAGCTGTTTTTT
TRBV19	NA	TRBJ1-2	TRBD1	CASSRDRANYGYTF	TGTGCCAGTAGTAGGGACAGGGCTAACTATGGCTACACCTTC
TRBV6-4	NA	TRBJ2-7	NA	CASSPGPANEQYF	TGTGCCAGCAGCCCTGGCCCCGCTAACGAGCAGTACTTC
TRBV5-6	NA	TRBJ1-5	NA	CASSVGSLSNQPQHF	TGTGCCAGCAGCGTGGGATCCCTTAGCAATCAGCCCCAGCATTTT
TRBV5-6	few	TRBJ2-5	TRBD1	CASSLGQVQETQYF	TGTGCCAGCAGCTTAGGACAGGTCCAAGAGACCCAGTACTTC
TRBV29-1	few	TRBJ2-1	NA	CSVEAGGYNEQFF	TGCAGCGTTGAAGCCGGGGGATACAATGAGCAGTTCTTC
TRBV7-9	few	TRBJ2-7	TRBD1	CASSFHTGVDEQYF	TGTGCCAGCAGCTTTCACACAGGGGTGGACGAGCAGTACTTC
TRBV7-6	NA	TRBJ2-7	TRBD1	CASSHQDRASEQYF	TGTGCCAGCAGCCACCAGGACAGGGCGAGCGAGCAGTACTTC
TRBV7-2	NA	TRBJ2-7	NA	CASSLVGSGSPKGTSMF	NA
TRBV7-2	few	TRBJ2-7	TRBD1	CASSLGFRGRGEQYF	TGTGCCAGCAGCTTAGGTTTCAGGGGGCGCGGCGAGCAGTACTTC